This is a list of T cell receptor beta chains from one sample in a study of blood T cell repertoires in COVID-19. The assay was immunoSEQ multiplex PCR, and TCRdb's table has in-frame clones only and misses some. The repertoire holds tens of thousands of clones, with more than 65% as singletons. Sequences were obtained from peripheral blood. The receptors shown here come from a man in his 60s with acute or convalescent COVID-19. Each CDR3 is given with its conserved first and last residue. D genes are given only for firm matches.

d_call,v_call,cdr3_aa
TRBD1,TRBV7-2,CASSPSGGANYGYTF
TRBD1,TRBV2,CATHTGEIETQYF
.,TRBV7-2,CASSWGYTGELFF
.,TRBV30,CACARGRTDTQYF
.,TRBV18,CASSPPSGSNTGELFF
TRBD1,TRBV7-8,CASSLARDRGSNQPQHF
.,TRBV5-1,CASSFGGALNTEAFF
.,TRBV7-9,CASSSGKNIQYF
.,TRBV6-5,CASRGTGNQPQHF
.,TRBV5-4,CASSLGPDRFDGYTF
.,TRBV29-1,CSVEVIAGLNYGYTF
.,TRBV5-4,CASSFTWGGQADTQYF
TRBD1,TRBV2,CASRATGDTEAFF
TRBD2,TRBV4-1,CASSLSGGRRLGEQFF
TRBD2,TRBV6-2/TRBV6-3,CASSYGTSGGRGSYNEQFF
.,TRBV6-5,CASSPTGVSYGYTF
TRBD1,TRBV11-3,CASSLESFGTGGNTEAFF
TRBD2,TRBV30,CAWTTGTSGASHLQETQYF
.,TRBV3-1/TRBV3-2,CASSQVRGTEAFF
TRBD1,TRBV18,CASSPPHRGPVYGYTF
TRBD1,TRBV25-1,CASSKAGTGRTGELFF
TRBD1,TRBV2,CASRGDSFGNTIYF
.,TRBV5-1,CASIDKTAKVPSDYGYTF
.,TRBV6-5,CASSSPGAGNTIYF